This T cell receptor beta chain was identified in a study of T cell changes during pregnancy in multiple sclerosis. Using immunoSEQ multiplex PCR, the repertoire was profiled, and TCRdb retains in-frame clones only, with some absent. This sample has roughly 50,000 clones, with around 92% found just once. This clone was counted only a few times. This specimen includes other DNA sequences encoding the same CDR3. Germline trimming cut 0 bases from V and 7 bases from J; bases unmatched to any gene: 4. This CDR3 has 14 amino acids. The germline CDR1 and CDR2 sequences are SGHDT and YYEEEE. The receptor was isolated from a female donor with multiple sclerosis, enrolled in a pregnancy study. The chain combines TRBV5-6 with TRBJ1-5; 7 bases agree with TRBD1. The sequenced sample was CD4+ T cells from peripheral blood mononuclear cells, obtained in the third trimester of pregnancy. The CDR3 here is CASSLGQGIQPQHF. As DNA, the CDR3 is TGTGCCAGCAGCTTGGGACAGGGAATCCAGCCCCAGCATTTT.